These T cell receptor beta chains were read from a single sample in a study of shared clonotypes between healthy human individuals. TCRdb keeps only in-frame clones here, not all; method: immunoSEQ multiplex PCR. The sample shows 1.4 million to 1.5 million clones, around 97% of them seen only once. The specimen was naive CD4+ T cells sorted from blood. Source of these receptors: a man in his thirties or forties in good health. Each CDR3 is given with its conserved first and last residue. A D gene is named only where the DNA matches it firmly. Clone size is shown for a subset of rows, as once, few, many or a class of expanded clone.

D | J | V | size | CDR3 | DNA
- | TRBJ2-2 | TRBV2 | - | CAGTRGGGTGELFF | TGTGCCGGAACCAGGGGAGGAGGCACCGGGGAGCTGTTTTTT
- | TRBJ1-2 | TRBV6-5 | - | CASSYGQGFVLYGYTF | TGTGCCAGCAGTTACGGGCAGGGGTTCGTACTCTATGGCTACACCTTC
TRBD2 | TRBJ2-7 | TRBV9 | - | CASSVRGSSGEQYF | TGTGCCAGCAGCGTACGCGGGAGTTCGGGCGAGCAGTACTTC
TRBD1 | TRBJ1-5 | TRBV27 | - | CASSFLGQANNQPQHF | TGTGCCAGCAGTTTCCTGGGACAGGCTAACAATCAGCCCCAGCATTTT
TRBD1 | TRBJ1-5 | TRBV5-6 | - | CASSIGTGGHQPQHF | TGTGCCAGCAGCATCGGGACAGGGGGCCATCAGCCCCAGCATTTT
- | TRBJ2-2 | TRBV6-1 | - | CASQTFRDTGELFF | TGTGCCAGCCAGACCTTTAGGGACACCGGGGAGCTGTTTTTT
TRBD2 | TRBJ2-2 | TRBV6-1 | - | CASRGTSGSAGELFF | TGTGCCAGCAGGGGGACTAGCGGGAGCGCCGGGGAGCTGTTTTTT
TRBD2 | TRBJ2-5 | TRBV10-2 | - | CASGGGSGRASETQYF | TGCGCCAGCGGGGGTGGCAGCGGGAGGGCCAGCGAGACCCAGTACTTC
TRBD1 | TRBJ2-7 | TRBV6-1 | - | CASSGRDSPSYEQYF | TGTGCCAGCAGTGGCCGGGACAGTCCTTCCTACGAGCAGTACTTC
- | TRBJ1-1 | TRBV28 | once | CASSLLGPSESFF | TGTGCCAGCAGCCTCTTGGGACCTTCGGAAAGTTTCTTT
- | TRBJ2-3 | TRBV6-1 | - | CASSDVWAPSTDTQYF | TGTGCCAGCAGTGATGTGTGGGCACCTAGCACAGATACGCAGTATTTT
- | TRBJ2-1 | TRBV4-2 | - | CASSQFGAGTAPGYEQFF | TGTGCCAGCAGCCAATTTGGTGCCGGGACCGCTCCGGGTTATGAGCAGTTCTTC
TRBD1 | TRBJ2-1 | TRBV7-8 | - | CASSSRQGGYNEQFF | TGTGCCAGCAGTTCTCGACAGGGGGGCTACAATGAGCAGTTCTTC
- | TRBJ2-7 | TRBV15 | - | CATSRDRPSAYYEQYF | TGTGCCACCAGCAGAGATAGGCCTAGCGCCTACTACGAGCAGTACTTC
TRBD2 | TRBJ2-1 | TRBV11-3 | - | CASSSRMTSDEQFF | TGTGCCAGCAGCTCTAGGATGACTAGCGATGAGCAGTTCTTC
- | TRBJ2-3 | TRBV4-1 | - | CASSQTLDTQYF | TGCGCCAGCAGCCAGACGTTAGATACGCAGTATTTT
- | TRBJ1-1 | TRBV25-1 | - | CASSWGVNTEAFF | TGTGCCAGCAGTTGGGGAGTGAACACTGAAGCTTTCTTT
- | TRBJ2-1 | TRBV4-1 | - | CASSLRSNEQFF | TGCGCCAGCAGCCTCCGGAGCAATGAGCAGTTCTTC
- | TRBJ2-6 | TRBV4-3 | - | CASSLLKGSQSRANVLTF | TGCGCCAGCAGCTTACTGAAAGGGTCACAAAGTCGGGCCAACGTCCTGACTTTC
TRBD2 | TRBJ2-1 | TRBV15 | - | CATSRNPGTSGTEEQFF | TGTGCCACCAGCAGAAACCCCGGGACTAGCGGGACAGAGGAGCAGTTCTTC
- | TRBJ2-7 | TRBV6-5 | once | CASSYSTFYEQYF | TGTGCCAGCAGTTACTCGACATTCTACGAGCAGTACTTC
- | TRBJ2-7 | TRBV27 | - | CASSLSGSPIHSYEQYF | TGTGCCAGCAGTTTATCGGGTTCACCGATCCACTCCTACGAGCAGTACTTC
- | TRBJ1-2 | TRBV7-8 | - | CASSSRRDPSASYGYTF | TGTGCCAGCAGCTCCCGACGGGATCCAAGCGCGTCCTATGGCTACACCTTC
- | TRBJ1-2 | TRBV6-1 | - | CASSEQGYGYTF | TGTGCCAGCAGTGAACAGGGCTATGGCTACACCTTC
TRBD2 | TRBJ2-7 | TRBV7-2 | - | CASSLVAGLSYEQYF | TGTGCCAGCAGCTTAGTAGCGGGATTATCCTACGAGCAGTACTTC
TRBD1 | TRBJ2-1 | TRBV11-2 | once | CASSLSGDRPTYNEQFF | TGTGCCAGCAGCTTATCAGGGGACAGGCCAACCTACAATGAGCAGTTCTTC
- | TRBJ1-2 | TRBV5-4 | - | CASSKRQPNYGYTF | TGTGCCAGCAGCAAGAGACAGCCGAACTATGGCTACACCTTC
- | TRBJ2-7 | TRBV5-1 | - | CASSLSPNPGSYEQYF | TGCGCCAGCAGCTTGTCCCCCAACCCGGGCAGCTACGAGCAGTACTTC
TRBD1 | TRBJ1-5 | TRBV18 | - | CASSHTGQGFNQPQHF | TGTGCCAGCTCACATACCGGACAGGGGTTTAACCAGCCCCAGCATTTT
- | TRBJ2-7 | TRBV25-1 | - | CASSDLRDRYYEQYF | TGTGCCAGCAGTGATCTGCGGGACAGATACTACGAGCAGTACTTC
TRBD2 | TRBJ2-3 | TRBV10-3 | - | CATGGNGGRASDTQYF | TGTGCCACAGGGGGGAATGGCGGGAGGGCCTCAGATACGCAGTATTTT
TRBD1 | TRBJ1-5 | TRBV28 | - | CASRRGRQPQHF | TGTGCCAGTCGGAGGGGGCGTCAGCCCCAGCATTTT
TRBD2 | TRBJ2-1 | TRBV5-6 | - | CASSSGTSFFNEQFF | TGTGCCAGCAGTTCGGGGACTAGCTTTTTTAATGAGCAGTTCTTC
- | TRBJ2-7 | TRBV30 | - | CAWIERDVLSYEQYF | TGTGCCTGGATCGAAAGGGACGTCCTCTCCTACGAGCAGTACTTC
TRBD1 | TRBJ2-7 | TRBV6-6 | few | CASSIQGQSSYEQYF | TGTGCCAGCAGTATACAGGGGCAGAGCTCCTACGAGCAGTACTTC
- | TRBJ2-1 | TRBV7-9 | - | CASSLWLNNEQFF | TGTGCCAGCAGCTTATGGCTTAACAATGAGCAGTTCTTC
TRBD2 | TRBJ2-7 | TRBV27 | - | CASRLAGGREQYF | TGTGCCAGCAGGCTAGCGGGAGGACGCGAGCAGTACTTC
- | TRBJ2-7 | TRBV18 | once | CASSPGLLPYEQYF | TGTGCCAGCTCACCCGGCCTACTCCCCTACGAGCAGTACTTC
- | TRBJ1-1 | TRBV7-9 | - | CASSLGLLPNTEAFF | TGTGCCAGCAGCTTAGGTCTGCTCCCGAACACTGAAGCTTTCTTT
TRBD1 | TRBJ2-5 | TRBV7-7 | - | CASSSDRVGETQYF | TGTGCTAGCAGCTCGGACAGGGTTGGAGAGACCCAGTACTTC